Listed below are T cell receptor beta chains from one sample, sequenced in a study of vaccination effects on CD4 cells after COVID-19. No cognate antigen is known for these TCRs. TCRdb's copy holds only in-frame clones and misses some; the assay was immunoSEQ multiplex PCR. The data show 42,000 or so clones, with approximately 72% seen just once and under 10% held by the top ten. The specimen was CD4+ T cells from PBMCs cultured without peptide, collected after COVID-19 vaccination. The receptors derive from a human donor who received a COVID-19 vaccine. Each CDR3 is given with its conserved first and last residue. A D gene is named only where the DNA matches it firmly. Clone size appears in some rows only: once, few, many, or a class for an expanded clone.

V,length,J,D,size,DNA,CDR3
TRBV15,18,TRBJ2-1,NA,once,TGTGTCACCAGCAGAGTGTCTGGCGTGAAGTTGAATTACAATGAGCAGTTCTTC,CVTSRVSGVKLNYNEQFF
TRBV6-5,13,TRBJ1-2,TRBD1,NA,TGTGCCAGCAGACAGGGGCTGAGAGGTGGCTACACCTTC,CASRQGLRGGYTF
TRBV10-3,15,TRBJ2-7,NA,few,TGTGCCATCGCCAGGGAGATTCTATCAAACTACGAGCAGTACTTC,CAIAREILSNYEQYF
TRBV27,15,TRBJ2-3,TRBD2,NA,TGTGCCAGCCGCCAGATGGCGGGAGTGACAGATACGCAGTATTTT,CASRQMAGVTDTQYF
TRBV7-9,12,TRBJ1-3,NA,once,TGTGCCAGCAGCGGCTCTGGAAACACCATATATTTT,CASSGSGNTIYF
TRBV2,18,TRBJ2-3,TRBD2,NA,TGTGCCAGCAAACTACGGAGCGGGAGGGGAAGTAGCACAGATACGCAGTATTTT,CASKLRSGRGSSTDTQYF
TRBV3-1/TRBV3-2,14,TRBJ1-5,TRBD1,NA,TGTGCCAGCAGCCAAGAGCAGGGGGTCGCGCCCCAGCATTTT,CASSQEQGVAPQHF
TRBV5-1,15,TRBJ1-2,TRBD1,NA,TGCGCCAGCAGCCCCGACAGGGCCACTAACTATGGCTACACCTTC,CASSPDRATNYGYTF
TRBV18,15,TRBJ1-2,NA,NA,TGTGCCAGCTCACCACCGGGACGGTCTGACTATGGCTACACCTTC,CASSPPGRSDYGYTF
TRBV6-5,13,TRBJ1-1,NA,NA,TGTGCCAGCAGTCACAGGGAGGACACTGAAGCTTTCTTT,CASSHREDTEAFF
TRBV5-4,14,TRBJ1-4,TRBD1,NA,TGTGCCAGCAGCTCCGGGACAGAGCTTGAAAAACTGTTTTTT,CASSSGTELEKLFF
TRBV5-5,11,TRBJ2-7,NA,NA,TGTGCCAGCAGCACTCACTACGAGCAGTACTTC,CASSTHYEQYF
TRBV7-8,15,TRBJ2-5,NA,NA,TGTGCCAGCACTAAGAGACCCGGGGGTGCGGAGACCCAGTACTTC,CASTKRPGGAETQYF
TRBV3-1/TRBV3-2,14,TRBJ1-2,NA,NA,TGTGCCAGCAGCCCGGGCCCCAGTGGCTATGGCTACACCTTC,CASSPGPSGYGYTF
TRBV7-8,14,TRBJ2-7,TRBD1,NA,TGTGCCAGCAGCCACAAGAACAGGGGGCCGGAGCAGTACTTC,CASSHKNRGPEQYF
TRBV6-5,13,TRBJ1-5,NA,NA,TGTGCCAGCAGTTGGTCTGGCAATCAGCCCCAGCATTTT,CASSWSGNQPQHF
TRBV27,16,TRBJ1-4,NA,NA,TGTGCCAGCAGTTTATACGGATTTGGGGCTAATGAAAAACTGTTTTTT,CASSLYGFGANEKLFF
TRBV5-1,15,TRBJ1-6,TRBD1,NA,TGCGCCAGCAGCCTCCGACAGGGGGGTCGGTCACCCCTCCACTTT,CASSLRQGGRSPLHF
TRBV7-9,16,TRBJ2-3,TRBD2,few,TGTGCCAGCAGCCCCAGACTAGCGGGAGCGGAAGATACGCAGTATTTT,CASSPRLAGAEDTQYF
TRBV20-1,15,TRBJ2-1,TRBD2,NA,TGCAGTGCTAGTATGGCTAGCGGGAACCACAATGAGCAGTTCTTC,CSASMASGNHNEQFF
TRBV5-1,12,TRBJ2-1,NA,NA,TGCGCCAGCAGCTTGGTAGTTGCTGAGCAGTTCTTC,CASSLVVAEQFF
TRBV6-5,13,TRBJ2-5,NA,NA,TGTGCCAGCAGTTATATGGGTAAAGAGACCCAGTACTTC,CASSYMGKETQYF
TRBV2,13,TRBJ2-5,NA,NA,TGTGCCAGCGTCTTCCAGACCCAAGAGACCCAGTACTTC,CASVFQTQETQYF
TRBV19,11,TRBJ1-5,NA,NA,TGTGCCAGTGGGATGAATCAGCCCCAGCATTTT,CASGMNQPQHF
TRBV3-1/TRBV3-2,12,TRBJ1-6,NA,NA,TGTGCCAGCAGCCAAGATTTGGCCGAACTCCACTTT,CASSQDLAELHF
TRBV30,13,TRBJ1-5,NA,few,TGTGCCGCCGGGAGGCAGGACAATCAGCCCCAGCATTTT,CAAGRQDNQPQHF
TRBV2,13,TRBJ2-3,NA,NA,TGTGCCAGCACGGGGGAGTACACAGATACGCAGTATTTT,CASTGEYTDTQYF
TRBV24-1,15,TRBJ2-1,NA,few,TGTGCCACCAGTAGGAGCGGGTATGATTACAATGAGCAGTTCTTC,CATSRSGYDYNEQFF
TRBV3-1/TRBV3-2,15,TRBJ1-2,NA,NA,TGTGCCAGCAGCCAAGGGGGGGCGACTAGCTATGGCTACACCTTC,CASSQGGATSYGYTF
TRBV28,15,TRBJ1-1,TRBD1,NA,TGTGCCAGCAGGAGTGCAGGGGGCGCGAACACTGAAGCTTTCTTT,CASRSAGGANTEAFF
TRBV5-1,16,TRBJ2-2,TRBD2,NA,TGCGCCAGCAGCCCCCTTCTAGCGGGAGACACCGGGGAGCTGTTTTTT,CASSPLLAGDTGELFF
TRBV6-4,13,TRBJ1-6,NA,NA,TGTGCCAGCAGCGAAGGGAGGACGGGGCCCCTCCACTTT,CASSEGRTGPLHF
TRBV6-6,15,TRBJ2-7,NA,NA,TGTGCCAGCAGTTACTCGACCCGGCAGGCATCCGAGCAGTACTTC,CASSYSTRQASEQYF
TRBV3-1/TRBV3-2,17,TRBJ2-2,NA,NA,TGTGCCAGCAGCCAGGTCGGGATCAGGGGGGACACCGGGGAGCTGTTTTTT,CASSQVGIRGDTGELFF
TRBV30,13,TRBJ1-3,NA,few,TGTGCCTGGAGTTTAGGGGCTGGAAACACCATATATTTT,CAWSLGAGNTIYF
TRBV6-5,14,TRBJ2-3,NA,NA,TGTGCCAGCAGTTTTCAGGGCGGCACAGATACGCAGTATTTT,CASSFQGGTDTQYF
TRBV14,13,TRBJ1-2,NA,NA,TGTGCCAGCAGCCCTATGCTTAAATATGGCTACACCTTC,CASSPMLKYGYTF
TRBV5-1,14,TRBJ1-6,NA,NA,TGCGCCAGCAGCGCGGGGGCGTATAATTCACCCCTCCACTTT,CASSAGAYNSPLHF
TRBV19,11,TRBJ1-2,NA,once,TGTGCCAGTAGTAGGCAGAATGGCTACACCTTC,CASSRQNGYTF
TRBV4-2,15,TRBJ2-7,TRBD1,once,TGTGCCAGCAGCCAAGGGACAGGGGAATACTACGAGCAGTACTTC,CASSQGTGEYYEQYF
TRBV24-1,14,TRBJ1-2,TRBD1,NA,TGTGCCACCAGTGATCGGGGGACAGGTGATGGCTACACCTTC,CATSDRGTGDGYTF
TRBV7-2,16,TRBJ2-3,TRBD2,NA,TGTGCCAGCAGCTTTTCGTCTAGCGGGAGCACAGATACGCAGTATTTT,CASSFSSSGSTDTQYF
TRBV28,16,TRBJ2-5,NA,NA,TGTGCCAGCAGTTTATTAGGGTGGTCGGGCCAAGAGACCCAGTACTTC,CASSLLGWSGQETQYF
TRBV19,13,TRBJ2-5,NA,NA,TGTGCCAGTCCCCGGACAGCCCAAGAGACCCAGTACTTC,CASPRTAQETQYF
TRBV28,18,TRBJ2-3,TRBD1,few,TGTGCCAGCAGTTTCGGACGGTCCTGGACAGGGGTAACAGATACGCAGTATTTT,CASSFGRSWTGVTDTQYF
TRBV5-4,14,TRBJ1-2,NA,NA,TGTGCCAGCAGGCGGGACCTCTCTAACTATGGCTACACCTTC,CASRRDLSNYGYTF
TRBV3-1/TRBV3-2,16,TRBJ2-1,TRBD2,NA,TGTGCCAGCAGCCAAGGTACGGGACTAGTGGGCAATGAGCAGTTCTTC,CASSQGTGLVGNEQFF
TRBV15,15,TRBJ2-6,NA,once,TGTGCCACCAGCGTAAGCGGCGCTGGGGCCAACGTCCTGACTTTC,CATSVSGAGANVLTF
TRBV28,13,TRBJ1-2,NA,NA,TGTGCCAGCAGTCCTGTAGGGGTGGGTGGCTACACCTTC,CASSPVGVGGYTF
TRBV11-3,15,TRBJ2-2,NA,NA,TGTGCCAGCAGCTCAGCCGGCAGCACCACCGGGGAGCTGTTTTTT,CASSSAGSTTGELFF
TRBV27,13,TRBJ2-3,NA,few,TGTGCCAGCAGTTTAAGACAGACAGATACGCAGTATTTT,CASSLRQTDTQYF